Below, 17 T cell receptor beta chains from the same sample are listed, as sequenced in a study of cytomegalovirus exposure and HLA in healthy donors. PCR was performed using 60 Vbeta and 13 Jbeta primers. Sequenced by immunoSEQ multiplex PCR; TCRdb stores in-frame clones only, minus some. Among 150,000 to 200,000 clones listed, about three quarters were seen once. The sequencing sample was made of PBMCs. The receptor set was obtained from a woman between 40 and 55 years old in good health and CMV-seropositive.

The chain is built from TRBV19 and TRBJ1-2; TRBD1 aligns across 10 bases. The ends lost 9 bases at V and 2 bases at J; junction bases unmatched: 9. The CDR3 has 15 residues. CDR1 is LNHDA and CDR2 is SQIVND in the germline V gene (reference sequence). CDR3 amino acids: CASQRGQGGNYGYTF. The CDR3, as DNA: TGTGCCAGCCAGAGAGGACAGGGGGGGAACTATGGCTACACCTTC.

This clone appeared a few times. The rearrangement links TRBV9 to TRBJ2-5; 11 bases are a match to TRBD2. The CDR3 totals 16 residues. V was pared by 4 bases and J by 3 bases, with 8 bases of the junction left unmatched. Germline V lookup: CDR1 SGDLS, CDR2 YYNGEE. The CDR3 loop is CASSLLTGLAEETQYF. The CDR3 DNA is TGTGCCAGCAGCCTCCTTACGGGACTAGCGGAAGAGACCCAGTACTTC.

The chain couples TRBV6-5 to TRBJ2-1; D call uncertain. V lost 5 bases and J lost 7, with 9 bases in between. CDR3 length equals 12 residues. The germline CDR1 and CDR2 sequences are MNHEY and SVGAGI. The CDR3 sequence is CASSLVVNEQFF. In DNA, the CDR3 is TGTGCCAGCAGTCTCGTAGTAAATGAGCAGTTCTTC.

This rearrangement joins TRBV2 to TRBJ2-3; TRBD2 matches at 12 bases. The germline V gene has CDR1 SNHLY and CDR2 FYNNEI. J gave up 1 base and V 7 bases, and 12 bases lay outside the gene matches. The CDR3 contains 18 residues. This chain's CDR3 is CASKGTSGPPQGTDTQYF. The CDR3 bases are TGTGCCAGCAAGGGGACTAGCGGGCCCCCCCAGGGCACAGATACGCAGTATTTT.

The rearrangement uses TRBV28 and TRBJ1-1, with a weak D call TRBD1 (6 bases). V was cut by 5 bases and J by 1 base, with 14 bases left in between. CDR1 and CDR2 from the germline V gene are MDHEN and SYDVKM. The CDR3 extends over 15 amino acids. DNA for the CDR3: TGTGCCAGCAGTCCCCAGGGGAGGGCGAACACTGAAGCTTTCTTT. It is translated as CASSPQGRANTEAFF.

This clone has only one observation. The gene calls are TRBV6-1 and TRBJ2-1, with 9 bases matching TRBD2. V shed 7 bases and J 7 bases; nucleotides not matched to a gene: 5. From germline, CDR1 is MNHNS and CDR2 SASEGT. The CDR3 is 13 amino acids. Here the CDR3 reads CASTAGGVNEQFF. As DNA, the CDR3 is TGTGCCAGCACGGCGGGAGGGGTTAATGAGCAGTTCTTC.

The chain employs TRBV4-3 and TRBJ2-1; TRBD2 aligns across 12 bases. CDR1 and CDR2 (germline): LGHNA, YSLEER. V was clipped by 4 bases and J by 5 bases; unmatched bases: 12. The CDR3 runs to 18 residues. In DNA form, the CDR3 reads TGCGCCAGCAGCCGGGACTGGACTAGCGGGGTAGGGGACAATGAGCAGTTCTTC. Protein sequence: CASSRDWTSGVGDNEQFF.

This clone appeared a few times. The genes are TRBV7-2 and TRBJ2-5; D is perhaps TRBD1 (5 bases). Germline V gene data show CDR1 as SGHTA and CDR2 as FQGNSA. The CDR3 length is 13 residues. V dropped 5 bases and J dropped 3 bases, with 10 bases sitting between them. This CDR3 is CASSGIGEETQYF. The CDR3 coding sequence is TGTGCCAGCAGCGGGATAGGGGAAGAGACCCAGTACTTC.

V is TRBV2 and J is TRBJ1-3, with 12 nucleotides matching TRBD1. The V and J ends lost 8 bases and 6 bases, in that order; junction bases with no gene match: 11. In germline, CDR1 is SNHLY, CDR2 FYNNEI. The CDR3 is 16 residues long. CDR3: CASDQTGQGAVNTIYF. DNA for the CDR3: TGTGCCAGCGACCAGACGGGACAGGGGGCTGTAAACACCATATATTTT.

Notes on this clone: A junction boundary mismatches the germline segment, possibly from a read error. The chain links TRBV19 to TRBJ2-1; maybe TRBD2 (5 bases). The germline V gene has CDR1 LNHDA and CDR2 SQIVND (reference sequence). This CDR3 comprises 15 residues. In DNA form, the CDR3 reads TGTGCCAGTAAAGGAGAGGGAACCGGTTACAATGAGCGGTTCTTC. Protein sequence: CASKGEGTGYNERFF. Drawing the rest from reference TRBV19 and TRBJ2-1, the complete variable domain is DGGITQSPKYLFRKEGQNVTLSCEQNLNHDAMYWYRQDPGQGLRLIYYSQIVNDFQKGDIAEGYSVSREKKESFPLTVTSAQKNPTAFYLCASKGEGTGYNERFFGPGTRLTVL.

The rearrangement links TRBV23-1 to TRBJ1-1, with 7 bases aligning to TRBD1. TRBV23-1 is assigned to the ORF class and has an uncertain function. The CDR3 length is 13 residues. Trimming at V came to 7 bases and at J to 7 bases, leaving 9 bases not matched to a gene. In nucleotides, the CDR3 is TGCGCCAGCAAGGTACAGGGGCGCGGTGAAGCTTTCTTT. Amino acids: CASKVQGRGEAFF.

The J gene is TRBJ1-2, the V gene TRBV20-1; no firm D call. Germline loops: CDR1 DFQATT, CDR2 SNEGSKA (reference sequence). The V end lost 8 bases, the J end lost 6 bases, and 10 bases lay between the germline ends. CDR3 length equals 10 residues. The CDR3 coding sequence is TGCAGTATACAGACGGATGGCTACACCTTC. This gives the protein CSIQTDGYTF.

In this sample, this clone turned up once. CDR3 DNA: TGTGCCAGCAGCCCGGCCGGGACAGGGAGGGTCACCGGGGAGCTGTTTTTT. Amino acid sequence: CASSPAGTGRVTGELFF. This sequence joins TRBV7-2 and TRBJ2-2; 9 bases agree with TRBD1. The CDR3 runs to 17 residues. Trimming at V came to 5 bases and at J to 4 bases, leaving 11 bases not matched to a gene. Germline V gene lookup returns CDR1 SGHTA and CDR2 FQGNSA.

The J gene is TRBJ2-2, the V gene TRBV12-5, with 8 bases aligning to TRBD1. CDR1 LGHNT and CDR2 FRNRAP come from the germline V gene. V shed 4 bases, J shed 5 bases, and the junction held 9 bases outside the gene matches. This CDR3 is 16 amino acids long. The CDR3 region is CASGSQQGAGTGELFF. For the CDR3, the DNA is TGTGCTAGTGGTTCCCAGCAGGGGGCAGGGACCGGGGAGCTGTTTTTT.

The V and J genes are TRBV5-4 and TRBJ2-3; TRBD1 agrees at 9 bases. CDR1 and CDR2 from the germline V gene are SGHNT and YYREEE (reference sequence). J gave up 4 bases and V 3 bases, and 6 bases lay outside the gene matches. The length of the CDR3 is 15 residues. The CDR3 DNA reads as TGTGCCAGCAGCTACCCGGGACAGGGTGCAGATACGCAGTATTTT. It codes for CASSYPGQGADTQYF.

The chain has TRBV11-3 and TRBJ2-7, with TRBD2 identical over 8 bases. The V gene end was trimmed by 5 bases and the J gene end by 3 bases; junction bases not matched to a gene: 9. The CDR3 is 15 residues long. The germline gives CDR1 SGHNT, CDR2 YENEEA. CDR3 residues: CASSPGGGSHYEQYF. DNA of the CDR3: TGTGCCAGCAGCCCCGGGGGGGGGTCCCACTACGAGCAGTACTTC.

The chain has TRBV18 and TRBJ1-2, with 8 positions matching TRBD1. Germline V gives CDR1 KGHSH, CDR2 LQKENI. CDR3 length equals 15 residues. The junction had 7 bases not matched to a gene; V was cut back by 3 bases and J by 4 bases. The CDR3 DNA follows: TGTGCCAGCTCACCGATTCCGGGACAGGCCTATGGCTACACCTTC. Protein sequence: CASSPIPGQAYGYTF.